Each of the 9 T cell receptor beta chains below was sequenced from the same sample in a study of T cells after yellow fever vaccination (dated by TCRdb to about 2019). The library was produced with 5' RACE. TCRdb lists the instrument as Illumina NovaSeq 6000. The public reads were run again by TCRdb, first through fastp at Q25 and then through MiXCR, and only productive beta chains were kept. Each record represents a unique CDR3 protein, reported with the most common genes and DNA among its rows. This sample holds approximately 450,000 distinct CDR3 sequences; about 19% were observed only once. The ten biggest clones cover 15% to 20% of the sample. Sample treatment or condition, as interpreted from the label and publication: live attenuated yellow fever vaccine strain. Here the sequenced sample was PBMCs, taken before the yellow fever booster vaccination. All receptors derive from a man between 18 and 35 years old who received the YFV17D yellow fever vaccine.

This chain uses TRBV18 with TRBJ2-1, with 7 bases identical to TRBD1. The CDR3 length is 16 residues. Per the germline V gene, CDR1 is KGHSH and CDR2 is LQKENI. The J segment lost 2 bases and the V segment lost 3 bases, leaving 7 bases of the junction unmatched. The DNA for the CDR3 is TGTGCCAGCTCACCGAGGCAAGGGGGCACCTACAATGAGCAGTTCTTC. Translating it yields CASSPRQGGTYNEQFF.

This clonotype was seen a few times. The rearrangement joins TRBV9 to TRBJ1-5; a possible D gene is TRBD1 (6 bases). Germline-derived CDR1 and CDR2 are SGDLS and YYNGEE. Trimming took off 0 bases at V and 1 base at J, with 8 bases between the two ends. The CDR3 contains 15 residues. The DNA for the CDR3 is TGTGCCAGCAGCGTAGGGGGGCTCAGCAATCAGCCCCAGCATTTT. It codes for CASSVGGLSNQPQHF.

The table lists this clonotype with many counts. The chain combines TRBV25-1 with TRBJ1-1; D gene uncertain. There are 11 residues in the CDR3. With 6 bases removed from V and 1 base from J, the gap between germline ends came to 3 bases. Germline CDR1 is MGHDK and CDR2 is SYGVNS. The chain's CDR3 is CASRRNTEAFF. As DNA, the CDR3 is TGTGCCAGCAGGCGGAACACTGAAGCTTTCTTT.

This clonotype turned up a few times. The chain couples TRBV12-3 or TRBV12-4 to TRBJ2-5; tentatively, D is TRBD2 (6 bases). CDR3 length equals 13 residues. V was clipped by 4 bases and J by 5 bases, with 11 bases between them. CDR3: CASSWGRMETQYF. CDR3 nucleotide sequence: TGTGCCAGCAGTTGGGGGAGGATGGAGACCCAGTACTTC.

This clonotype was recorded at least ten times. J is TRBJ1-4 and V is TRBV5-5, with a tentative D call TRBD1 (6 bases). The germline V gene encodes CDR1 SGHKS and CDR2 YYEKEE (reference sequence). The V and J ends lost 4 bases and 5 bases respectively, with 21 bases between them. This CDR3 comprises 17 residues. This CDR3 is CASSQRWTVQLNEKLFF. The DNA for the CDR3 is TGTGCCAGCAGCCAACGATGGACAGTGCAACTAAATGAAAAACTGTTTTTT.

There are a few counts of this clonotype. The chain combines TRBV6-2 or TRBV6-3 with TRBJ2-2; TRBD1 agrees at 7 bases. This CDR3 has 16 residues. V was clipped by 4 bases and J by 0 bases; unmatched bases: 5. The germline gives CDR1 MNHEY, CDR2 SVGEGT. The CDR3 coding sequence is TGTGCCAGCAGTTCCGCCGGGACAGCGAACACCGGGGAGCTGTTTTTT. Translation gives CASSSAGTANTGELFF.

The chain recombines TRBV12-3 or TRBV12-4 with TRBJ1-2; 7 bases line up with TRBD1. V trimming: 4 bases; J trimming: 4 bases; junction bases outside the gene matches: 6. This CDR3 comprises 14 residues. The CDR3 DNA reads as TGTGCCAGCAGTTCGACAGGGCGGTCCTATGGCTACACCTTC. Encoded protein: CASSSTGRSYGYTF.

The chain joins TRBV10-3 to TRBJ1-5; D ambiguous. V lost 0 bases and J 6 bases, leaving 9 bases between the germline ends. The CDR3 has 14 amino acids. The germline V gene encodes CDR1 ENHRY and CDR2 SYGVKD. The chain's CDR3 is CAISESGFSQPQHF. In DNA form, the CDR3 reads TGTGCCATCAGTGAGTCGGGCTTCAGTCAGCCCCAGCATTTT.

This clonotype was recorded a few times. The V gene is TRBV20-1, the J gene TRBJ2-7; D is uncertain. The germline V gene has CDR1 DFQATT and CDR2 SNEGSKA (reference sequence). There are 12 residues in the CDR3. V was cut by 3 bases and J by 2 bases, with 8 bases left in between. CDR3 coding DNA: TGCAGTGCTAGCTCAAGCGCCTACGAGCAGTACTTC. As protein: CSASSSAYEQYF.